This T cell receptor (beta chain) appears in the sequencing data of a study of OX40 agonist ivuxolimab in advanced cancers. With baseline, cycle 4 day 1, and cycle 7 day 1 as timepoints, blood was sampled. Clones were sequenced by immunoSEQ multiplex PCR, and TCRdb holds only the in-frame ones, with some missing. The sample records approximately 80,000 clones, about 90% being singletons. This CDR3 has 13 amino acids. V lost 2 bases to trimming and J lost 2 bases, with 9 bases between them. Germline assignment: CDR1 GTSNPN and CDR2 SVGIG (reference sequence). The chain links TRBV30 to TRBJ1-2; TRBD1 might be the D (6 bases). The sequence was obtained from an adult with an advanced solid tumor such as melanoma, head and neck, liver or kidney cancer. Material: CD4+ or CD8+ T cells sorted from blood, obtained in a trial of the OX40 agonist ivuxolimab. The CDR3 DNA reads TGTGCCTGGAGTACAGGGTTAAACTATGGCTACACCTTC. Translating it yields CAWSTGLNYGYTF.